The rows below give T cell receptor beta chains drawn from one sample of a study of blood T cell repertoires in COVID-19. Only in-frame clones appear in the TCRdb table, and some are missing; sequencing was by immunoSEQ multiplex PCR. The sample lists 270,000 or so clones, less than 85% occurring once. The sequenced material came from peripheral blood. The receptors stem from a human donor with COVID-19, enrolled during active disease. The donor label of this sample is uncertain. The CDR3 runs from the conserved cysteine through the conserved F or W. The order of the fields is clone size, V gene, D gene, J gene, CDR3 DNA, CDR3 protein. A D gene is named only where the DNA matches it firmly. The size entry is marked missing in some rows and otherwise reads once, few, many or a size class.

.	TRBV4-1	.	TRBJ2-7	TGCGCCAGCAGCCAAGTACGTCAGGGGGGAGGCTACGAGCAGTACTTC	CASSQVRQGGGYEQYF
once	TRBV27	.	TRBJ2-1	TGTGCCAGCAGTCGCTACAATGAGCAGTTCTTC	CASSRYNEQFF
.	TRBV6-4	.	TRBJ2-2	TGTGCCAGCAGTGACCTTTGGAACACCGGGGAGCTGTTTTTT	CASSDLWNTGELFF
.	TRBV19	.	TRBJ2-3	TGTGCCAGTAGCCCCCGGCGGGGCACAGATACGCAGTATTTT	CASSPRRGTDTQYF
.	TRBV18	TRBD1	TRBJ2-7	TGTGCCAGCTCCCCGACAGGGGCCTCCTCCTACGAGCAGTACTTC	CASSPTGASSYEQYF
few	TRBV7-8	TRBD1	TRBJ2-7	TGTGCCAGCAGCTTAGCGACCGGGACAGGGGGTTACGGGCAGTACTTC	CASSLATGTGGYGQYF
.	TRBV27	TRBD1	TRBJ2-5	TGTGCCAGCAGTTTATCGGGGACAGGGCAAGGGGAGACCCAGTACTTC	CASSLSGTGQGETQYF
.	TRBV30	TRBD2	TRBJ2-1	TGTGCCTGGGGCACTAGCGGGAGGGCCACGGGTGAGCAGTTCTTC	CAWGTSGRATGEQFF
.	TRBV2	.	TRBJ2-7	TGTGCCAGCAGCGGGGTTAGAAGGAACGAGCAGTACTTC	CASSGVRRNEQYF
.	TRBV29-1	TRBD2	TRBJ2-1	TGCAGCGTCTTTTACCTGGGACTAGCGGACACCTACAATGAGCAGTTCTTC	CSVFYLGLADTYNEQFF
.	TRBV28	.	TRBJ2-1	TGTGCCAGCAGTTCCCCCGCTGCAGCGACTGAGCAGTTCTTC	CASSSPAAATEQFF
.	TRBV6-6	TRBD2	TRBJ2-7	TGTGCCAGCAGTTACTCGAGCGGGAGGGCCTTAGCCGAGCAGTACTTC	CASSYSSGRALAEQYF
.	TRBV3-1/TRBV3-2	.	TRBJ1-1	TGTGCCAGCAGCCTTACAGTGAACACTGAAGCTTTCTTT	CASSLTVNTEAFF
.	TRBV10-3	.	TRBJ2-7	TGTGCCATCAGTGTGCGGGTCGACGCCTCCTACGAGCAGTACTTC	CAISVRVDASYEQYF
.	TRBV24-1	TRBD2	TRBJ2-6	TGTGCCACCAGTTCCCCCCGGGGGGTCTCTGGGGCCAACGTCCTGACTTTC	CATSSPRGVSGANVLTF
.	TRBV18	TRBD2	TRBJ2-3	TGTGCCAGCTCACCAGGGATGGTAGCGGGAGGGCCAGATACGCAGTATTTT	CASSPGMVAGGPDTQYF
.	TRBV6-1	TRBD1	TRBJ2-5	TGTGCCAGCAGTGACCCGACAGGGACGACCCAGTACTTC	CASSDPTGTTQYF